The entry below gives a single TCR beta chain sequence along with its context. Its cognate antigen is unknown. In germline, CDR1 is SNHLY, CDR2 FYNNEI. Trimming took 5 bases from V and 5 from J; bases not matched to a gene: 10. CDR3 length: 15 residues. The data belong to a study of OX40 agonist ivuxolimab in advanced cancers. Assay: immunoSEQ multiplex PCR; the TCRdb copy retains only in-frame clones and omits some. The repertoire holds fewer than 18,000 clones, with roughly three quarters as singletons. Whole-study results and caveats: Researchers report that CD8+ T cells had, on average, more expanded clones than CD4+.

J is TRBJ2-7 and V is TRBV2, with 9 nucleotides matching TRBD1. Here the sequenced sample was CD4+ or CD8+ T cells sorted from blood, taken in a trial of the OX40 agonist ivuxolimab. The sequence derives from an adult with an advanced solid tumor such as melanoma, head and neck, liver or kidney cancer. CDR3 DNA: TGTGCCAGCAGTCCTCCGGGACAGGGTATCCACGAGCAGTACTTC. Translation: CASSPPGQGIHEQYF.